The clone carrying this TCR beta chain was detected many times. Its specificity is not known. The source of the sample is a study of molecular identifiers for immune sequencing clone quantification. The overall study: Within a replicate experiment, RNA obtained from either roughly 20,000 or 100,000 naive CD8 cells was divided into five aliquots, and four of those aliquots were then sequenced.

One entry per CDR3 protein, called by TCRdb with MiXCR from the PCR reads. This sample has about 510,000 distinct CDR3 sequences, with about 26% found just once. Input for naive CD8 libraries was roughly 20,000 to 1,000,000 sorted cells; the RNA fraction used was 10%, 30% or 50%. Sorted naive CD8 T cells were those defined as CD8+CD4-CCR7+CD45RA+. Study findings and constraints: Among some 1.1 million naive cells, spiked Jurkat TCR RNA from a single cell was reportedly detectable.

Sequenced: naive CD8+ T cells from blood, with Jurkat cell RNA spiked in. Subset described: FACS-sorted CD8+CD4-CCR7+CD45RA+ naive T cells. The receptor was derived from a human donor in good health. Some libraries in this study had Jurkat cell RNA spiked in.

The CDR3 sequence: CSAQPLLGVKADTQYF. In nucleotides, the CDR3 is TGCAGTGCTCAACCCCTATTGGGGGTGAAAGCAGATACGCAGTATTTT. V usage is TRBV20-1 and J usage is TRBJ2-3; D might be TRBD1 or TRBD2, each matching 5 bases. This CDR3 region has 16 residues. Deletions cut 5 bases from V and 4 bases from J, with 22 bases between. Per the germline V gene, CDR1 is DFQATT and CDR2 is SNEGSKA (reference sequence).